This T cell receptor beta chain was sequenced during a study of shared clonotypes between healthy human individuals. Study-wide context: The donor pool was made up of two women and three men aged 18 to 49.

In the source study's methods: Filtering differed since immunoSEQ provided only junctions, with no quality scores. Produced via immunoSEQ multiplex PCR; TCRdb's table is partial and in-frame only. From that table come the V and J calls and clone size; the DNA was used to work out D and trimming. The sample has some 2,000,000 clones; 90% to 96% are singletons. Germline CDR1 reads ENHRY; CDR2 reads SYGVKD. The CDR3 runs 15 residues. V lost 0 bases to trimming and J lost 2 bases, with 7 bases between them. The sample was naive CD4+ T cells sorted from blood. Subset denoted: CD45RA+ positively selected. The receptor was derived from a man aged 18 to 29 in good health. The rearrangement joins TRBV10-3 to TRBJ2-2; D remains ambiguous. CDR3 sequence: CAISESYQNTGELFF. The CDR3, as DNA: TGTGCCATCAGTGAGTCATATCAAAACACCGGGGAGCTGTTTTTT.